This T cell receptor beta chain emerged from a study of cytomegalovirus exposure and HLA in healthy donors. Regarding the study as a whole: Analyses of presence/absence relied on an assumption of roughly uniform sequencing depth across donors.

Vbeta (60) and Jbeta (13) primers were used in the PCR. The assay was immunoSEQ multiplex PCR, and TCRdb's table has in-frame clones only and misses some. The top ten hold 2% to 2.5% of the sample, which has about 130,000 clones, roughly 70% seen once. On this clone itself: Its antigen is not identified.

The CDR3 has 15 residues. The V gene end was trimmed by 1 base and the J gene end by 1 base; junction bases not matched to a gene: 4. Germline CDR1 is SGHKS and CDR2 is YYEKEE (reference sequence). Healthy bone marrow donors supplied every sample. The sequenced sample was PBMCs. This clonotype was obtained from a woman aged 60-75 years in good health and CMV-seropositive. This chain connects TRBV5-5 to TRBJ1-1; 7 nucleotides match TRBD1. CDR3 protein: CASSLTRQGNTEAFF. The CDR3 DNA is TGTGCCAGCAGCTTGACGAGACAGGGGAACACTGAAGCTTTCTTT.